This TCR beta chain was retrieved from a study of T cells in Graves' hyperthyroidism and ophthalmopathy. V gave up 6 bases and J gave up 7 bases; unmatched junction bases: 12. The CDR3 has 16 amino acids. Germline CDR1 reads MNHNS; CDR2 reads SASEGT. The TCR beta CDR3 regions underwent amplification using RNA transcripts as the source. HTBI primers drove first-round RT-PCR of the TCR CDR3. One entry per CDR3 protein results from TCRdb running MiXCR on the multiplex PCR reads. Of approximately 600,000 distinct CDR3 sequences listed, about 15% are singletons. The receptor was derived from a woman in her twenties or thirties with Graves' hyperthyroidism that later progressed to Graves' ophthalmopathy. The rearrangement joins TRBV6-1 to TRBJ2-1; 10 bases line up with TRBD2. Material: blood. CDR3 bases: TGTGCCAGCAGCCCCCATTGGAGCGGGAGGGCTAATGAGCAGTTCTTC. Translated, it gives CASSPHWSGRANEQFF.